The 4 T cell receptor beta chains presented below share a single source sample, sequenced in a study of blood T cell repertoires in COVID-19. Assay: immunoSEQ multiplex PCR; the TCRdb copy retains only in-frame clones and omits some. The profile shows hundreds of thousands of clones, approximately 90% of them singletons. What was sequenced was peripheral blood. The receptors here all came from a man aged 18 to 29 with COVID-19, enrolled during active disease.

J is TRBJ2-2 and V is TRBV9; D might be TRBD1 (5 bases). Germline CDR1 is SGDLS and CDR2 is YYNGEE. CDR3 size: 15 residues. V lost 0 bases, J lost 5 bases, and 11 bases lay in between. CDR3 amino acids: CASSVGPRTTGELFF. CDR3 in DNA: TGTGCCAGCAGCGTAGGACCGCGGACAACCGGGGAGCTGTTTTTT.

The chain employs TRBV19 and TRBJ2-2; 7 bases are shared with TRBD2. Trimming took 7 bases from V and 9 from J; bases not matched to a gene: 14. CDR1 is LNHDA and CDR2 is SQIVND in the germline V gene (reference sequence). The CDR3 totals 15 residues. This CDR3 reads CASKITVGGTRELFF. The CDR3 bases are TGTGCCAGTAAGATTACAGTCGGGGGGACTCGGGAGCTGTTTTTT.

The V and J genes are TRBV7-9 and TRBJ2-2; 8 bases align to TRBD1. V dropped 3 bases and J dropped 2; count of bases not matched to a gene: 8. The CDR3 consists of 17 residues. Germline V gene lookup returns CDR1 SEHNR and CDR2 FQNEAQ (reference sequence). The chain's CDR3 is CASSLGGAGGNTGELFF. In DNA, the CDR3 is TGTGCCAGCAGCTTGGGAGGAGCAGGGGGCAACACCGGGGAGCTGTTTTTT.

V gene TRBV20-1 combines with J gene TRBJ1-5, with a possible D match to TRBD1 (5 bases). The CDR3 runs to 14 residues. CDR1 DFQATT and CDR2 SNEGSKA come from the germline V gene (reference sequence). The germline V and J ends were trimmed by 3 bases and 6 bases, with 15 bases remaining between them. The CDR3 nucleotides read TGCAGTGCTAGTTTAGCGGGGGGGAGTCAGCCCCAGCATTTT. Its protein is CSASLAGGSQPQHF.